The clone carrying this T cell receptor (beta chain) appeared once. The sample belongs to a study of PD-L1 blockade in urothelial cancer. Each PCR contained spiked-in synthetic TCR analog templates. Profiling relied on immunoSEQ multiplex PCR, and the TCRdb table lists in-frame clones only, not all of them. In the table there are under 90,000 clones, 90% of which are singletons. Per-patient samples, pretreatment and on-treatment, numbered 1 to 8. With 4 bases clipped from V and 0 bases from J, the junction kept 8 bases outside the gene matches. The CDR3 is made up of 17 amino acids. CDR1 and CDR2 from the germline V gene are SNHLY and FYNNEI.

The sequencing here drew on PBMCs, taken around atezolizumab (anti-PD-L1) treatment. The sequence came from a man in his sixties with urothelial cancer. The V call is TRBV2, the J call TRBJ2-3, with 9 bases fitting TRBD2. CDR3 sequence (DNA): TGTGCCAGCAGTGCGGGGGCTAGCGGGGTTAGCACAGATACGCAGTATTTT. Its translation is CASSAGASGVSTDTQYF.